Following are 27 T cell receptor beta chains from one sample sequenced in a study of blood T cell repertoires in COVID-19. Using immunoSEQ multiplex PCR, the repertoire was profiled, and TCRdb retains in-frame clones only, with some absent. The table lists roughly 150,000 clones, approximately 82% of them singletons, with 7.2% in the top ten. Source material: peripheral blood. The receptors derive from a woman between 45 and 65 years old in a cohort sampled during active or convalescent COVID-19.

The chain has TRBV3-1 (or the pseudogene TRBV3-2) and TRBJ1-1; D might be TRBD1 (5 bases). The CDR3 sequence is 15 residues long. The germline V gene has CDR1 LGHDT and CDR2 YNNKEL (reference sequence). Trimming stripped 5 bases from V and 1 base from J, with 14 bases between. The CDR3 sequence: CASSARGRENTEAFF. Here the CDR3 DNA reads TGTGCCAGCAGCGCTCGGGGGAGGGAGAACACTGAAGCTTTCTTT.

The V call is TRBV7-9, the J call TRBJ1-5; 11 bases map to TRBD1. The CDR3 is 19 amino acids. The germline V gene has CDR1 SEHNR and CDR2 FQNEAQ (reference sequence). V was pared by 2 bases and J by 1 base, with 10 bases of the junction left unmatched. The CDR3 DNA is TGTGCCAGCAGCTTATACGGACAGGGGGCAGGTTTGAGCAATCAGCCCCAGCATTTT. It encodes CASSLYGQGAGLSNQPQHF.

This clone was observed at least ten times. Other nucleotide sequences in the sample specify the same CDR3. The chain recombines TRBV3-1 (or the pseudogene TRBV3-2) with TRBJ1-1; TRBD1 might be the D (6 bases). CDR1 LGHDT and CDR2 YNNKEL come from the germline V gene (reference sequence). V was pared by 0 bases and J by 5 bases, with 7 bases between. This CDR3 has 13 residues. The CDR3 coding sequence is TGTGCCAGCAGCCAAGAAGGGGGTACTGAAGCTTTCTTT. It encodes CASSQEGGTEAFF.

This clone was counted a single time. This chain links TRBV6-5 with TRBJ2-2; a possible D gene is TRBD2 (6 bases). The V end lost 5 bases, the J end lost 6 bases, and 16 bases lay between the germline ends. Looked up from germline, CDR1 is MNHEY and CDR2 is SVGAGI. This CDR3 has 15 residues. CDR3 residues: CASSTGLARAGELFF. Written as DNA, the CDR3 is TGTGCCAGCAGTACGGGCCTAGCGAGGGCCGGGGAGCTGTTTTTT.

The chain couples TRBV30 to TRBJ2-6; D gene uncertain. The CDR3 has 15 residues. V was pared by 2 bases and J by 0 bases, with 8 bases between. Germline CDR1 and CDR2: GTSNPN and SVGIG (reference sequence). The CDR3 DNA sequence: TGTGCCTGGAGTACGGGTGGCTCTGGGGCCAACGTCCTGACTTTC. Protein: CAWSTGGSGANVLTF.

CDR3 nucleotides: TGTGCCAGCAGTAAACCGGGACAGGGTGTTTGGGGAAACTCCGGGGAGCTGTTTTTT. Amino acid sequence: CASSKPGQGVWGNSGELFF. This sequence joins TRBV6-2 or TRBV6-3 and TRBJ2-2, with TRBD1 matching 9 bases. Germline lookup yields CDR1 MNHEY and CDR2 SVGEGT. Trimming at V came to 5 bases and at J to 6 bases, leaving 19 bases not matched to a gene. This CDR3 contains 19 residues.

This clone is termed medium-sized. CDR3 loop: CAYISGVTRLEAFF. The DNA of the CDR3 is TGTGCCTACATTTCCGGGGTTACCCGTCTTGAAGCTTTCTTT. V and J are TRBV30 and TRBJ1-1; D uncertain. Trimming took off 7 bases at V and 7 bases at J, with 22 bases between the two ends. The germline V gene encodes CDR1 GTSNPN and CDR2 SVGIG (reference sequence). The CDR3 runs to 14 residues. Full variable domain (missing parts from reference TRBV30 and TRBJ1-1): SQTIHQWPATLVQPVGSPLSLECTVEGTSNPNLYWYRQAAGRGLQLLFYSVGIGQISSEVPQNLSASRPQDRQFILSSKKLLLSDSGFYLCAYISGVTRLEAFFGQGTRLTVV.

V is TRBV4-1 and J is TRBJ2-5; possibly TRBD2 for D (6 bases). Near its end, the DNA agrees better with TRBJ2-7, so the J call may be wrong. The CDR3 length is 15 residues. Germline V lookup: CDR1 MGHRA, CDR2 YSYEKL. The CDR3 spells CASSQDGAGRYEQYF. In DNA, the CDR3 is TGCGCCAGCAGCCAAGATGGGGCGGGGAGATACGAGCAGTACTTC.

J is TRBJ1-1 and V is TRBV10-3; D is possibly TRBD1 (5 bases). V was cut by 10 bases and J by 3 bases, with 21 bases left in between. CDR1 and CDR2 (germline): ENHRY, SYGVKD. The CDR3 extends over 15 amino acids. The CDR3 here is CATRFVTGVDTEAFF. The CDR3, as DNA: TGTGCCACCCGTTTTGTGACGGGGGTCGACACTGAAGCTTTCTTT.

The chain couples TRBV11-2 to TRBJ1-4; 7 positions match TRBD1. Unmatched junction bases numbered 9, after V lost 4 bases and J lost 7 bases. This CDR3 comprises 15 residues. Germline V gives CDR1 SGHAT, CDR2 FQNNGV. CDR3 in DNA: TGTGCCAGCAGCTCGCAGCCAGGGGGAGGTGAAAAACTGTTTTTT. Its protein product is CASSSQPGGGEKLFF.

This clone occurred once. The junction and the germline gene differ at one end; a read error may be behind it. This chain connects TRBV9 to TRBJ1-2; 7 bases are a match to TRBD1. CDR3 length: 12 residues. Germline CDR1 is SGDLS and CDR2 is YYNGEE. In nucleotides, the CDR3 is TGTGCCAGCAGCGTAGATGAGGGGGCTGTCTCCTTC. This codes for CASSVDEGAVSF.

This clone was seen a few times. V usage is TRBV11-2 and J usage is TRBJ1-2; 7 bases map to TRBD1. V was pared by 4 bases and J by 0 bases, with 8 bases of the junction left unmatched. Germline CDR1 and CDR2: SGHAT and FQNNGV. The CDR3 has 16 amino acids. CDR3 DNA: TGTGCCAGCAGCTCACCAGGACAGGTTGCTAACTATGGCTACACCTTC. Residues: CASSSPGQVANYGYTF.

The CDR3 is CASSQEKNSNEKLFF. Written as DNA, the CDR3 is TGCGCCAGCAGCCAAGAAAAGAATAGTAATGAAAAACTGTTTTTT. The chain carries TRBV4-3 and TRBJ1-4; the D is unclear. The CDR3 loop spans 15 amino acids. Germline-derived CDR1 and CDR2 are LGHNA and YSLEER. With 0 bases removed from V and 4 bases from J, the gap between germline ends came to 9 bases.

V and J are TRBV29-1 and TRBJ1-1, with 7 positions matching TRBD1. Losses at the gene ends were 7 bases for V and 0 bases for J; bases not matched to a gene: 5. CDR1 and CDR2 (germline): SQVTM, ANQGSEA. The CDR3 sequence is 13 residues long. The CDR3 loop reads CSGGGQMNTEAFF. The DNA of the CDR3 is TGCAGCGGGGGGGGACAGATGAACACTGAAGCTTTCTTT.

A few counts support this clone. J is TRBJ2-1 and V is TRBV6-5, with TRBD2 as a possible D gene (7 bases). The CDR3 sequence is 15 residues long. The V gene lost 0 bases and the J gene lost 6 bases, with 12 bases spanning the gap. Per germline, CDR1 MNHEY and CDR2 SVGAGI. The CDR3 protein is CASSYSGGPANEQFF. The CDR3 bases are TGTGCCAGCAGTTACTCGGGGGGGCCTGCCAATGAGCAGTTCTTC.

This clone was seen more than once but under ten times. This chain connects TRBV5-1 to TRBJ2-7, with 7 nucleotides matching TRBD1. The CDR3 extends over 15 amino acids. CDR1 SGHRS and CDR2 YFSETQ come from the germline V gene. The V segment lost 4 bases and the J segment 2 bases; nucleotides outside the gene matches: 9. The CDR3 DNA follows: TGCGCCAGCAGCCGGACCGGGACAGCCCCCTACGAGCAGTACTTC. Its translation is CASSRTGTAPYEQYF.

The rearrangement joins TRBV15 to TRBJ2-5, with D possibly being TRBD1 (6 bases). Trimming left V 0 bases short and J 5 bases short, with 10 bases between. The CDR3 totals 14 residues. The germline V gene encodes CDR1 LNHNV and CDR2 YYDKDF (reference sequence). The CDR3 loop is CATSRDQTGETQYF. The CDR3 DNA reads as TGTGCCACCAGCAGAGATCAAACAGGGGAGACCCAGTACTTC.

This clone was observed a single time. The V call is TRBV6-5, the J call TRBJ2-2; D not resolved. V lost 6 bases and J lost 3, with 11 bases in between. In germline, CDR1 is MNHEY, CDR2 SVGAGI. CDR3 length equals 14 residues. CDR3 in amino acids: CASSRLADTGELFF. As DNA, the CDR3 is TGTGCCAGCAGCCGACTGGCGGACACCGGGGAGCTGTTTTTT.

This chain connects TRBV6-5 to TRBJ1-1; D remains unclear. V was cut by 2 bases and J by 3 bases, with 10 bases left in between. This CDR3 spans 14 amino acids. CDR1 and CDR2 (germline): MNHEY, SVGAGI. The CDR3 DNA sequence: TGTGCCAGCAGTTACCTGGACGGGGACACTGAAGCTTTCTTT. It encodes CASSYLDGDTEAFF.

CDR3 sequence reads: CASSPPGTRDADTQYF. CDR3 nucleotide sequence: TGTGCCAGCTCACCTCCTGGGACTAGGGATGCAGATACGCAGTATTTT. The chain employs TRBV18 and TRBJ2-3, with TRBD2 matching over 8 bases. With V trimmed by 3 bases and J by 4 bases, 9 bases remained unmatched. Germline V lookup: CDR1 KGHSH, CDR2 LQKENI. CDR3 size: 16 residues.

This chain joins TRBV3-1 (or the pseudogene TRBV3-2) and TRBJ1-1; 9 nucleotides align to TRBD1. The length of the CDR3 is 17 residues. CDR1 is LGHDT, CDR2 YNNKEL, per germline (reference sequence). J lost 1 base, V lost 2 bases, and 8 bases had no gene match. The CDR3 DNA reads TGTGCCAGCAGCCAACACGGGACAGGGACAACGAACACTGAAGCTTTCTTT. This translates into CASSQHGTGTTNTEAFF.

This sequence joins TRBV12-3 or TRBV12-4 and TRBJ1-2; D is undetermined. V was pared by 5 bases and J by 4 bases, with 11 bases between. CDR3 size: 13 residues. Here the CDR3 reads CASSPGEGYGYTF. The CDR3 coding sequence is TGTGCCAGCAGTCCTGGTGAGGGCTATGGCTACACCTTC.

The chain employs TRBV7-9 and TRBJ2-1, with D maybe TRBD1 (5 bases). Trimming took 5 bases from V and 0 from J, leaving 14 bases between them. Germline V lookup: CDR1 SEHNR, CDR2 FQNEAQ (reference sequence). The CDR3 loop spans 16 amino acids. CDR3 residues: CASSAWTPSSYNEQFF. DNA for the CDR3: TGTGCCAGCAGCGCCTGGACACCGAGCTCCTACAATGAGCAGTTCTTC.

This clone was seen only once. The rearrangement joins TRBV30 to TRBJ2-2, with TRBD2 identical over 12 bases. CDR3 length equals 15 residues. Germline V gene sequence: CDR1 GTSNPN, CDR2 SVGIG (reference sequence). The ends lost 4 bases at V and 4 bases at J; junction bases unmatched: 4. For the CDR3, the DNA is TGTGCCTGGAACCTAGCGGGGGGGAGCACCGGGGAGCTGTTTTTT. Its protein is CAWNLAGGSTGELFF.

The chain combines TRBV2 with TRBJ1-2; possible D gene TRBD1, 5 bases. V was pared by 6 bases and J by 13 bases, with 21 bases between. The CDR3 is 13 amino acids. The germline gives CDR1 SNHLY, CDR2 FYNNEI. CDR3 DNA sequence: TGTGCCAGCAGCTCCAGGACATCTCAAGACCTCACCTTC. It translates to CASSSRTSQDLTF.

Regarding this clone: At one of its ends the junction is not consistent with the germline gene, which may arise from a read error. This chain connects TRBV20-1 to TRBJ2-7; 10 bases match TRBD1. The CDR3 sequence is 11 residues long. Germline V gene sequence: CDR1 DFQATT, CDR2 SNEGSKA (reference sequence). CDR3 coding DNA: TGCAGTGCTAGAGGCGACAGGGGGCAGCACTTC. Translated: CSARGDRGQHF.

The chain has TRBV12-3 or TRBV12-4 and TRBJ2-2, with D perhaps TRBD2 (5 bases). There are 12 residues in the CDR3. V gave up 4 bases and J gave up 7 bases, with 7 bases separating them. The CDR3 nucleotides are TGTGCCAGCAGTTCCGGGGTCGGGGAGCTGTTTTTT. Protein product: CASSSGVGELFF.